One and the same sample provided the 20 T cell receptor beta chains below, sequenced in a study of monozygotic twins with inflammatory bowel disease. Each CDR3 protein gets one entry in TCRdb, which reprocessed the 5' RACE reads and gives no DNA. The table lists over 100,000 distinct CDR3 sequences, with under 15% in the top ten. Sequenced material: blood. Receptors originate from a human donor with ulcerative colitis or Crohn's disease, or a healthy co-twin of an affected twin (not recorded which).

V is TRBV13 and J is TRBJ2-7; no DNA is available, so the TRBD1 call from TCRdb remains unchecked. The CDR3 is 15 residues long. CDR1 PRHDT and CDR2 FYEKMQ come from the germline V gene (reference sequence). CDR3 residues: CASSPRDRGFYEQYF.

The chain couples TRBV4-3 to TRBJ1-6. The germline V gene encodes CDR1 LGHNA and CDR2 YSLEER. This CDR3 has 16 residues. This chain's CDR3 is CASSQVSGPSGPPLHF.

This sequence joins TRBV5-1 and TRBJ1-1; absent DNA, TCRdb's TRBD1 call cannot be checked. Germline CDR1 is SGHRS and CDR2 is YFSETQ. This CDR3 has 14 amino acids. The CDR3 spells CASSLQGANTEAFF.

The chain joins TRBV20-1 to TRBJ2-1; TCRdb designates TRBD1, a call that cannot be tested without DNA. This CDR3 comprises 16 residues. Per germline, CDR1 DFQATT and CDR2 SNEGSKA (reference sequence). The CDR3 reads CSARDFMAYRYNEQFF.

This chain joins TRBV20-1 and TRBJ2-3; TCRdb picks TRBD1, but there is no DNA to check that call. The CDR3 has 16 amino acids. Germline V gives CDR1 DFQATT, CDR2 SNEGSKA (reference sequence). CDR3: CSAITGEEFFADTQYF.

J is TRBJ2-7 and V is TRBV10-3. In germline, CDR1 is ENHRY, CDR2 SYGVKD. The CDR3 sequence is 16 residues long. The CDR3 loop reads CAISESRQRSSYEQYF.

The gene calls are TRBV18 and TRBJ2-3; with no DNA, the TCRdb D assignment of TRBD1 cannot be verified. The CDR3 is 16 residues long. Per germline, CDR1 KGHSH and CDR2 LQKENI. CDR3 region: CASSPRTSAPPDTQYF.

The CDR3 region is CASPPQGGTEAFF. The rearrangement links TRBV28 to TRBJ1-1; TCRdb reports TRBD1, a call that lacks DNA to check it against. In germline, CDR1 is MDHEN, CDR2 SYDVKM. The CDR3 length is 13 residues.

J is TRBJ2-1 and V is TRBV7-3; TCRdb designates TRBD1, a call that cannot be tested without DNA. Germline values: CDR1 SGHTA, CDR2 FQGTGA. This CDR3 contains 16 residues. The CDR3 sequence: CASSSSGGQDPLQQFF.

The V call is TRBV7-9, the J call TRBJ2-2; the D gene TCRdb calls, TRBD2, cannot be checked with no DNA. CDR3 size: 16 residues. Germline V gene data show CDR1 as SEHNR and CDR2 as FQNEAQ (reference sequence). CDR3 protein: CASRPTREARFGELFF.

The chain employs TRBV30 and TRBJ1-2; as DNA is missing, the TRBD1 call by TCRdb cannot be tested. The CDR3 has 12 amino acids. Germline-derived CDR1 and CDR2 are GTSNPN and SVGIG (reference sequence). CDR3 region: CAWGGSNYGYTF.

The V gene is TRBV27, the J gene TRBJ2-1; TCRdb selects TRBD1, and the lack of DNA leaves this call unchecked. The CDR3 covers 16 residues. The germline CDR1 and CDR2 sequences are MNHEY and SMNVEV (reference sequence). This CDR3 is CASSLTRQTVYNEQFF.

The gene calls are TRBV6-1 and TRBJ2-5. The CDR3 is 14 residues long. From germline, CDR1 is MNHNS and CDR2 SASEGT. The CDR3 reads CASSGDTYQETQYF.

The chain recombines TRBV12-3 or TRBV12-4 with TRBJ1-6; as DNA is missing, the TRBD1 call by TCRdb cannot be tested. The CDR3 spans 18 residues. CDR3 amino acids: CASSRQVDLSSYNSPLHF.

V is TRBV10-3 and J is TRBJ2-7; TCRdb indicates TRBD1, and absent DNA this call remains unverified. CDR3 length equals 18 residues. Germline V gene data show CDR1 as ENHRY and CDR2 as SYGVKD. The CDR3 sequence: CAISEGTGKTGRLYEQYF.

The chain couples TRBV9 to TRBJ2-7; TCRdb returns TRBD2, unconfirmable since there is no DNA. Per germline, CDR1 SGDLS and CDR2 YYNGEE. The CDR3 is made up of 16 amino acids. CDR3 residues: CASSISLLAGENEQYF.

The chain recombines TRBV29-1 with TRBJ2-1; no DNA is available, so the TRBD2 call from TCRdb remains unchecked. CDR1 and CDR2 (germline): SQVTM, ANQGSEA. This CDR3 is built from 13 residues. The CDR3 sequence: CSVGSGGANEQFF.

V and J are TRBV4-1 and TRBJ1-2; the TCRdb call, TRBD1, lacks DNA for checking. Germline loops: CDR1 MGHRA, CDR2 YSYEKL. The CDR3 runs to 14 residues. The CDR3 sequence is CASSSPGGDYGYTF.

The chain has TRBV5-4 and TRBJ2-3; TCRdb selects TRBD2, and the lack of DNA leaves this call unchecked. Germline V gene sequence: CDR1 SGHNT, CDR2 YYREEE (reference sequence). This CDR3 is built from 16 residues. The CDR3 loop is CASSFRAGFSTDTQYF. The entire variable domain, with the rest obtained from reference TRBV5-4 and TRBJ2-3, is as follows: ETGVTQSPTHLIKTRGQQVTLRCSSQSGHNTVSWYQQALGQGPQFIFQYYREEENGRGNFPPRFSGLQFPNYSSELNVNALELDDSALYLCASSFRAGFSTDTQYFGPGTRLTVL.

The chain couples TRBV20-1 to TRBJ2-7; TCRdb proposes TRBD1, but this gene call is untestable without DNA. The CDR3 is 17 amino acids. Germline lookup yields CDR1 DFQATT and CDR2 SNEGSKA (reference sequence). CDR3 amino acids: CSASGDAGQGSSYEQYF.